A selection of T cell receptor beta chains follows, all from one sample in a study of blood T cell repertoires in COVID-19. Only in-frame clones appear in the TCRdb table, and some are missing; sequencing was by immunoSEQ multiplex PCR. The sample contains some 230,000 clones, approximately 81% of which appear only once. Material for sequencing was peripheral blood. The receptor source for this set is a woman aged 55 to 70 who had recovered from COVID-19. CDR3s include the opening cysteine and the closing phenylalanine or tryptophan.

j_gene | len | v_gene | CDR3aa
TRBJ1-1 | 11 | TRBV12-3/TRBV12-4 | CASSLRFAAFF
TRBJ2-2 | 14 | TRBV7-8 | CASSLRGKIGELFF
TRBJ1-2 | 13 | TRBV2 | CASSPGTGVGYTF
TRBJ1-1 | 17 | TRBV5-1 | CASSWWGDRNMNTEAFF
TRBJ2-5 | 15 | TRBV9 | CASSPGDSTGGTQYF
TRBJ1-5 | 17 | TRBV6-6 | CASSPKARTVIGQPQHF
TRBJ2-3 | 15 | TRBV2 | CATQAGFTYTDTQYF
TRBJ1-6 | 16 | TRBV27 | CASNHRGAPLNSPLHF
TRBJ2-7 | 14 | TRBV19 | CASRPGTGRFEQYF
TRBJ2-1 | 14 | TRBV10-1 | CASSEGRATNEQFF
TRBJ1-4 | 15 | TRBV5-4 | CASQLRTGSNEKLFF
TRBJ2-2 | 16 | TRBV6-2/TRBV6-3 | CASSHRDRPNTGELFF
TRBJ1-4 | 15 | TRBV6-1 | CASSDWRAVGEKLFF
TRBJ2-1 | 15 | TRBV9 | CASSVGGDSYNEQFF
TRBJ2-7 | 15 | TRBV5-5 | CASSFEDNWSYEQYF
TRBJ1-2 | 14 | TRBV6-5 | CASSHRQEDYGYTF
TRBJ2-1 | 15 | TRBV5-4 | CASSLAMSAYNEQFF
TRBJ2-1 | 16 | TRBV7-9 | CASNQWGGQGLNEQFF
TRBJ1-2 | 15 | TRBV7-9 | CASSSLTGAISGYTF
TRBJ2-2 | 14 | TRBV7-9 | CASSFQANTGELFF
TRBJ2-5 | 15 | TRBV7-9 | CASSRTYIARETQYF
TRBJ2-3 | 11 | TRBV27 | CASSSSDTQYF
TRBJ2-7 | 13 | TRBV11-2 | CASSLEATGAQYF
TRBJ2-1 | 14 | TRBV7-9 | CASSLGAGKNEQFF
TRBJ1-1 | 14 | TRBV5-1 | CASSLGGGRTEAFF
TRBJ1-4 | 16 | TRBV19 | CASTRDRDLTNEKLFF
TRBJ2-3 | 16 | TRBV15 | CATSLLGGGQADTQYF
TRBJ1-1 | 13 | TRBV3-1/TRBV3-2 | CASSPQGYTEAFF
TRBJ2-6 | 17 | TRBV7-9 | CASSPEGGQAGANVLTF
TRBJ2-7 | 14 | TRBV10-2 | CASEVTGKLYEQYF
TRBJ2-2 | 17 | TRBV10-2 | CASSESERGGGTGELFF
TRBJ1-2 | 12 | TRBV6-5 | CASSQGARGYTF
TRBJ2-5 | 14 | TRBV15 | CATSRDPVVETQYF
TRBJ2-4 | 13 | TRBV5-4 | CASSLFYRGIQYF
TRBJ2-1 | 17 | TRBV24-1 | CATSDVPGTRGFNEQFF
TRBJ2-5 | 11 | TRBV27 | CASSYMETQYF
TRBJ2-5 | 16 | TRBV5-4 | CASSPRGGGASETQYF
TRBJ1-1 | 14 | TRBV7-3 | CASSPAGGNTEAFF
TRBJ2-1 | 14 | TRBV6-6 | CASSYGRQLYEQFF
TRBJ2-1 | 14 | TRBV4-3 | CASSQSSTLNEQFF
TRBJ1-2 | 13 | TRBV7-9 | CASSFRGFYGYTF
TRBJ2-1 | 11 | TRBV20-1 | CSARRANEQFF
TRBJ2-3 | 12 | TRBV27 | CASRRQGDTQYF
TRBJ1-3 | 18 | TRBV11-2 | CASSPSRRGAHSGNTIYF
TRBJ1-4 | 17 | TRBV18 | CASSKRQGRFKDEKLFF
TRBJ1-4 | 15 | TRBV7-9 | CASSTTRGANEKLFF
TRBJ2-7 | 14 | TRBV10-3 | CAIRNGPAIYEQYF
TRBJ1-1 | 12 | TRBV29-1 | CSVSPDRGEAFF
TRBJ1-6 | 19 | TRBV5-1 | CASRAGQGILKGMNSPLHF
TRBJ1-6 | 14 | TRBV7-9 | CASSLEGRNSPLHF
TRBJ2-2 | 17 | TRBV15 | CATSRDPAGGLTGELFF
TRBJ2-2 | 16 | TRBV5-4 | CASSLPRLVGTGELFF
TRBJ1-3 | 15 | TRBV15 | CATSIARGIGNTIYF
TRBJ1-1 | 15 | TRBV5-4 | CASSWSYRVRTEAFF